The clone carrying this T cell receptor (beta chain) was counted ten times or more. As yet, its antigen is unknown. This entry is derived from a study of CD8+CD57+ T cells in acquired aplastic anemia. Study information: Each DNA sample taken from sorted CD4+ and CD8+ cells came to roughly 3.5 ug on average. Study-wide points: Researchers reported that CD8+ Simpson's diversity was not significantly different in patients versus controls.

There are 15 residues in the CDR3. Germline values: CDR1 SQVTM, CDR2 ANQGSEA. V was pared by 7 bases and J by 1 base, with 16 bases between. The template for TCR beta VDJ and CDR3 sequence profiling was genomic DNA. MiXCR was run by TCRdb on the reads, yielding one entry per CDR3 protein. This sample has 100,000 to 120,000 distinct CDR3 sequences, with roughly 50% found just once. Sequenced sample: sorted CD4+, CD8+, or CD8+CD57+ T cells (not recorded which) from PBMCs. The source of this sequence is a human donor in good health, serving as a control. This chain joins TRBV29-1 and TRBJ2-2; D is perhaps TRBD1 (6 bases). The CDR3 loop reads CSATHRAKNTGELFF. The CDR3 DNA follows: TGCAGCGCAACCCACAGGGCGAAGAACACCGGGGAGCTGTTTTTT.